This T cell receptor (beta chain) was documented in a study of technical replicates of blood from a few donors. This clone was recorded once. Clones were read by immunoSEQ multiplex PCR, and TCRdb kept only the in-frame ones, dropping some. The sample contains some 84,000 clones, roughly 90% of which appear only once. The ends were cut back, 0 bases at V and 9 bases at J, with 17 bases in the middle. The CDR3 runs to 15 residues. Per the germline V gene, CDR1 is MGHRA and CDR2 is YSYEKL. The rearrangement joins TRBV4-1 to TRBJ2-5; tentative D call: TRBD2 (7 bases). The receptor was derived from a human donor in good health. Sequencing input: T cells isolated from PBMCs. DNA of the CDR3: TGCGCCAGCAGCCAAGAGGTTAGGGGGGGTGAGGCCCAGTACTTC. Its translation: CASSQEVRGGEAQYF.